This TCR beta chain was sequenced for a study of cytomegalovirus exposure and HLA in healthy donors. Study findings and constraints: Differences between HLA loci emerged in a later analysis of TCR association rates, with DRB1 most and HLA-C fewest. Across donors, presence/absence analyses took sequencing depth to be roughly uniform. Researchers left out some V segments, among them TRBV6-2 and TRBV6-3, as indistinguishable.

This CDR3 comprises 12 residues. Trimming took off 6 bases at V and 7 bases at J, with 12 bases between the two ends. Germline V gives CDR1 MDHEN, CDR2 SYDVKM. PCR employed 60 Vbeta and 13 Jbeta primers. Using immunoSEQ multiplex PCR, the repertoire was profiled, and TCRdb retains in-frame clones only, with some absent. The table includes over 100,000 clones, roughly 82% detected once. In regard to this clone: The antigen remains unidentified.

The clonotype originates from a woman between 18 and 30 years old in good health and CMV-seropositive. The chain combines TRBV28 with TRBJ1-1; the D is unclear. The sequenced sample consisted of PBMCs. The CDR3 nucleotides read TGTGCCAGCAGCCACACATTAAATGAAGCTTTCTTT. Amino acid sequence: CASSHTLNEAFF. The complete variable domain, with remaining parts taken from reference TRBV28 and TRBJ1-1, reads DVKVTQSSRYLVKRTGEKVFLECVQDMDHENMFWYRQDPGLGLRLIYFSYDVKMKEKGDIPEGYSVSREKKERFSLILESASTNQTSMYLCASSHTLNEAFFGQGTRLTVV.